The clone carrying this TCR beta chain was seen many times. What it binds is unknown. This sample was taken from a study of T cells in Graves' hyperthyroidism and ophthalmopathy. TCR beta CDR3 regions were amplified from RNA. First-round RT-PCR targeting the TCR CDR3 was performed with the HTBI primer set. TCRdb reprocessed the multiplex PCR reads via MiXCR and lists one record per CDR3 protein. The table shows over 700,000 distinct CDR3 sequences, with 38% occurring only once. Aged 18 to 65, the patients had hyperthyroidism that was newly diagnosed and had lasted under 2 months. The CDR3 length is 14 residues. CDR1 and CDR2 from the germline V gene are SGHDT and YYEEEE. V was clipped by 1 base and J by 5 bases, with 12 bases between them. The study's findings and limits: Most clonotypes expanded in the thyroid (above 0.001) were also present in blood. Median prediction lead before ophthalmopathy onset was 6.5 months with the model.

The J gene is TRBJ2-5, the V gene TRBV5-6; tentatively, D is TRBD1 (6 bases). Sequencing was carried out using blood. The sequence came from a man aged 18 to 30 with Graves' hyperthyroidism. The CDR3 spells CASSLWPQGETQYF. The CDR3 DNA is TGTGCCAGCAGCTTGTGGCCTCAGGGGGAGACCCAGTACTTC.